The 18 T cell receptor beta chains in this list originate from one sample, sequenced in a study of Graves' ophthalmopathy and Graves' hyperthyroidism. As the template, RNA transcripts were used to amplify TCR beta CDR3 regions. RT-PCR was first run with HTBI primers, then multiplex PCR in a second round. Using its own MiXCR run on the multiplex PCR reads, TCRdb lists one record per CDR3 protein. The sample has about 220,000 distinct CDR3 sequences, 20% to 25% seen once. What was sequenced was peripheral blood. The receptors were gathered from a woman aged 45 to 65 with Graves' ophthalmopathy.

The CDR3 DNA reads as TGTGCCAGCAGTTTGAGGCCAGGGGACCCTGAAGCTTTCTTT. Protein sequence: CASSLRPGDPEAFF. The V call is TRBV6-5, the J call TRBJ1-1; perhaps TRBD1 as D (6 bases). Trimming removed 4 bases from V and 6 bases from J, with 15 bases in between. The CDR3 contains 14 residues. The germline gives CDR1 MNHEY, CDR2 SVGAGI.

This chain links TRBV7-8 with TRBJ1-6; no clear D. From germline, CDR1 is SGHVS and CDR2 FQNEAQ. This CDR3 has 12 amino acids. Trimming removed 5 bases at V and 9 bases at J, with 8 bases between. CDR3 coding DNA: TGTGCCAGCAGCACCCTTGGTTCACCCCTCCACTTT. Translated, it gives CASSTLGSPLHF.

This clonotype was observed at least ten times. This chain joins TRBV6-1 and TRBJ1-2; 8 nucleotides agree with TRBD1. The junction had 13 bases not matched to a gene; V was cut back by 6 bases and J by 4 bases. From germline, CDR1 is MNHNS and CDR2 SASEGT. The CDR3 runs to 16 residues. CDR3 coding DNA: TGTGCCAGCAGCTTCGGACAGGGCTTTCTTAGCTATGGCTACACCTTC. It is translated as CASSFGQGFLSYGYTF.

This rearrangement joins TRBV20-1 to TRBJ2-7; 7 nucleotides agree with TRBD1. This CDR3 has 14 amino acids. V was clipped by 0 bases and J by 5 bases; unmatched bases: 7. Germline V gene data show CDR1 as DFQATT and CDR2 as SNEGSKA (reference sequence). CDR3 in DNA: TGCAGTGCTAGAGATGGTGACAGGGTCCACGAGCAGTACTTC. Protein sequence: CSARDGDRVHEQYF.

V usage is TRBV18 and J usage is TRBJ1-1; the D is unclear. The CDR3 length is 13 residues. Per germline, CDR1 KGHSH and CDR2 LQKENI. The germline V and J ends were trimmed by 5 bases and 7 bases, with 14 bases remaining between them. The CDR3 is CASSRNRENEAFF. Written as DNA, the CDR3 is TGTGCCAGCTCAAGGAATAGGGAAAATGAAGCTTTCTTT.

This clonotype was counted at least ten times. V and J are TRBV20-1 and TRBJ1-1, with 8 positions matching TRBD1. Germline assignment: CDR1 DFQATT and CDR2 SNEGSKA (reference sequence). V trimming: 7 bases; J trimming: 10 bases; junction bases outside the gene matches: 14. The CDR3 sequence is 13 residues long. CDR3 region: CSGDVGQGLTAFF. CDR3 sequence (DNA): TGCAGTGGAGATGTAGGACAGGGCCTCACAGCTTTCTTT.

In its sample, this clonotype was seen a few times. This chain connects TRBV30 to TRBJ2-5, with unresolved D. The length of the CDR3 is 13 residues. The ends were cut back, 0 bases at V and 1 base at J, with 6 bases in the middle. From germline, CDR1 is GTSNPN and CDR2 SVGIG (reference sequence). CDR3 sequence: CAWSVSSQETQYF. Here the CDR3 DNA reads TGTGCCTGGAGTGTCAGCAGCCAAGAGACCCAGTACTTC.

The V gene is TRBV12-3 or TRBV12-4, the J gene TRBJ2-7; D is ambiguous. This CDR3 spans 16 amino acids. V gave up 5 bases and J gave up 0 bases, with 17 bases separating them. The CDR3 DNA follows: TGTGCCAGCAGTCCCTCCGGGTCGGGTCGCTCCTACGAGCAGTACTTC. Translating gives CASSPSGSGRSYEQYF.

The V gene is TRBV6-1, the J gene TRBJ1-1; TRBD1 might be the D (5 bases). There are 14 residues in the CDR3. The germline gives CDR1 MNHNS, CDR2 SASEGT. Trimming shortened V by 7 bases and J by 5 bases, and 17 bases separated the two germline ends. CDR3 residues: CASTRRDGGTEAFF. CDR3 coding DNA: TGTGCCAGCACCAGGAGGGACGGAGGGACTGAAGCTTTCTTT.

This clonotype appeared many times. J is TRBJ2-7 and V is TRBV10-3, with TRBD2 as a possible D gene (6 bases). This CDR3 has 15 residues. The V end was cut by 2 bases, the J end by 0 bases, with 11 bases between. CDR1 and CDR2 from the germline V gene are ENHRY and SYGVKD. The CDR3 loop reads CAISEGDSFSYEQYF. CDR3 in DNA: TGTGCCATCAGTGAGGGGGACTCGTTCTCCTACGAGCAGTACTTC.

This clonotype has ten or more counts. The chain recombines TRBV11-2 with TRBJ2-2; D is possibly TRBD1 or TRBD2 (5 bases each). CDR1 and CDR2 (germline): SGHAT, FQNNGV. This CDR3 spans 16 amino acids. The ends were cut back, 3 bases at V and 0 bases at J, with 11 bases in the middle. The CDR3 DNA sequence: TGTGCCAGCAGCTTTCCGGGACCGACGAACACCGGGGAGCTGTTTTTT. It encodes CASSFPGPTNTGELFF.

This clonotype was seen more than once but under ten times. J is TRBJ2-2 and V is TRBV27; 12 bases agree with TRBD2. The V gene end was trimmed by 5 bases and the J gene end by 3 bases; junction bases not matched to a gene: 7. Germline assignment: CDR1 MNHEY and CDR2 SMNVEV (reference sequence). CDR3 length equals 17 residues. This CDR3 reads CASSTLAGGPDTGELFF. CDR3 coding DNA: TGTGCCAGCAGTACCCTAGCGGGAGGGCCGGACACCGGGGAGCTGTTTTTT.

This clonotype has at least ten counts. V is TRBV19 and J is TRBJ1-1, with D unresolved. With 6 bases removed from V and 3 bases from J, the gap between germline ends came to 17 bases. The CDR3 consists of 15 residues. Germline V CDR1 and CDR2: LNHDA, SQIVND (reference sequence). The CDR3 is CASRPQQLPYTEAFF. Written as DNA, the CDR3 is TGTGCCAGTAGGCCTCAACAGCTACCTTACACTGAAGCTTTCTTT.

There are many counts of this clonotype. This chain uses TRBV7-2 with TRBJ2-7; 12 bases are shared with TRBD2. The CDR3 runs to 16 residues. Germline CDR1 reads SGHTA; CDR2 reads FQGNSA. The V and J ends lost 2 bases and 4 bases, in that order; junction bases with no gene match: 6. The CDR3 bases are TGTGCCAGCAGCTTATCGAGGACTAGCGGGATTTACGAGCAGTACTTC. This sequence encodes CASSLSRTSGIYEQYF.

The V and J genes are TRBV4-1 and TRBJ2-5; D unresolved. CDR1 MGHRA and CDR2 YSYEKL come from the germline V gene. This CDR3 is 13 amino acids long. V was cut by 4 bases and J by 1 base, with 7 bases left in between. The CDR3 protein is CASSRGIQETQYF. The CDR3 DNA sequence: TGCGCCAGCAGCCGTGGGATCCAAGAGACCCAGTACTTC.

This clonotype was recorded at least ten times. The chain recombines TRBV29-1 with TRBJ1-1; D remains unclear. V shed 7 bases and J shed 2 bases, with 8 bases lying between them. This CDR3 spans 11 amino acids. Germline V gives CDR1 SQVTM, CDR2 ANQGSEA. This CDR3 reads CSGGGNTEAFF. The CDR3 region has the DNA TGCAGCGGTGGAGGTAACACTGAAGCTTTCTTT.

This clonotype was counted many times. The rearrangement uses TRBV6-1 and TRBJ1-5, with a tentative D call TRBD1 (6 bases). In germline, CDR1 is MNHNS, CDR2 SASEGT. V lost 6 bases to trimming and J lost 4 bases, with 13 bases between them. This CDR3 region has 14 residues. The CDR3 DNA sequence: TGTGCCAGCAGGCCTGGGACAAAAAATCAGCCCCAGCATTTT. It encodes CASRPGTKNQPQHF.

This clonotype was seen ten or more times. This chain joins TRBV6-5 and TRBJ2-7, with D perhaps given as TRBD1 or TRBD2 (6 bases each). Germline assignment: CDR1 MNHEY and CDR2 SVGAGI. V dropped 3 bases and J dropped 2 bases, with 11 bases sitting between them. The CDR3 extends over 14 amino acids. CDR3 coding DNA: TGTGCCAGCAGTTATGAGGGGGGCGCCTACGAGCAGTACTTC. Its protein is CASSYEGGAYEQYF.